This T cell receptor beta chain was captured by sequencing in a study of blood T cell repertoires in COVID-19. Across the study: COVID-19 samples from acute and convalescent phases originated in the United States, Italy and Spain. T cells, B-cell-depleted T cells, or PBMCs supplied cDNA or gDNA.

Source study methods: Estimation of nucleated cell counts was performed using reference gene primer amplification. The table came from immunoSEQ multiplex PCR; TCRdb's copy has only in-frame clones and leaves some out. V and J calls and clone size are given by that table; D and trimming were obtained from the DNA. This sample carries about 78,000 clones, 70% to 90% of them seen once, and the ten largest clones take about 2.7%. Germline lookup yields CDR1 SGHTA and CDR2 FQGNSA. The CDR3 loop spans 15 amino acids. V dropped 2 bases and J dropped 6 bases, with 11 bases sitting between them. As concerns this clone: Different DNA sequences within this sample yield the same CDR3.

The sequenced sample consisted of peripheral blood. The sequence came from an older man with active or convalescent COVID-19. V usage is TRBV7-2 and J usage is TRBJ1-6; D perhaps matches TRBD1 (5 bases). The CDR3 nucleotides read TGTGCCAGCAGCTTAAAGGCAGGGCGTAATTCACCCCTCCACTTT. It yields the protein CASSLKAGRNSPLHF. Drawing the rest from reference TRBV7-2 and TRBJ1-6, the complete variable domain is GAGVSQSPSNKVTEKGKDVELRCDPISGHTALYWYRQSLGQGLEFLIYFQGNSAPDKSGLPSDRFSAERTGGSVSTLTIQRTQQEDSAVYLCASSLKAGRNSPLHFGNGTRLTVT.